A selection of T cell receptor beta chains follows, all from one sample in a study of siplizumab effects on memory and regulatory T cells. The method was immunoSEQ multiplex PCR; TCRdb's version includes in-frame clones alone and lacks a portion of them. The table lists more than 95,000 clones, about 92% of them singletons. Sequences were obtained from CD4+ T cells sorted from blood. The receptors come from a human donor in good health. CDR3s include the opening cysteine and the closing phenylalanine or tryptophan. Fields, in order: V gene, D gene, J gene, clone size, CDR3 DNA, CDR3 protein. The D gene is left open where the match is weak. Rows may omit the clone size; those that give it use once, few, many or a size class.

TRBV7-3	-	TRBJ2-2	-	TGTGCCAGCAGCTTAAGTCCGGCCCCCACCGGGGAGCTGTTTTTT	CASSLSPAPTGELFF
TRBV25-1	-	TRBJ1-1	-	TGTGCCAGCAGTAACACAGGGAATACTGAAGCTTTCTTT	CASSNTGNTEAFF
TRBV10-3	-	TRBJ1-4	-	TGTGCCATCAGTGACCGACAGACTGATAATGAAAAACTGTTTTTT	CAISDRQTDNEKLFF
TRBV30	TRBD2	TRBJ2-5	once	TGTGCCTGGACTAGCGGACAAGAGACCCAGTACTTC	CAWTSGQETQYF
TRBV19	-	TRBJ1-5	-	TGTGCCAGTAGTATGGGGGATCGCAATCAGCCCCAGCATTTT	CASSMGDRNQPQHF
TRBV25-1	-	TRBJ2-1	-	TGTGCCAGCAGTGATCCCTCACCTGGGACCTACAATGAGCAGTTCTTC	CASSDPSPGTYNEQFF
TRBV6-4	TRBD2	TRBJ2-3	-	TGTGCCAGCAGTGTGGGGGGGGGAACAGATACGCAGTATTTT	CASSVGGGTDTQYF
TRBV6-1	TRBD2	TRBJ2-5	-	TGTGCCAGCAGTGAGGCGGGGGGTTATTGGGAGACCCAGTACTTC	CASSEAGGYWETQYF
TRBV5-1	-	TRBJ2-1	-	TGCGCCAGCAGCTTGGACGGGAATTTATACAATGAGCAGTTCTTC	CASSLDGNLYNEQFF
TRBV5-1	TRBD2	TRBJ2-5	-	TGCGCCAGCAGCACTAGCGGGGTGGGAGAGACCCAGTACTTC	CASSTSGVGETQYF
TRBV6-1	-	TRBJ1-2	-	TGTGCCAGCAGTCCCGGGATTGGCTACACCTTC	CASSPGIGYTF
TRBV30	-	TRBJ1-6	once	TGTGCCGGAGGGCAGGGCGGTTCACCCCTCCACTTT	CAGGQGGSPLHF
TRBV7-9	TRBD1	TRBJ1-1	-	TGTGCCAGCAGCTCCCCGGGACAGGGCTCTGGTGAAGCTTTCTTT	CASSSPGQGSGEAFF
TRBV6-5	-	TRBJ1-6	-	TGTGCCAGCAGTCAACAGTGGGGACCCCTCCACTTT	CASSQQWGPLHF
TRBV6-4	TRBD1	TRBJ1-1	-	TGTGCCAGCAGTGACTCGAACAGGGGGACTGAAGCTTTCTTT	CASSDSNRGTEAFF
TRBV9	-	TRBJ2-7	-	TGTGCCAGCAGCCTACACCCGGACACTTACGAGCAGTACTTC	CASSLHPDTYEQYF
TRBV5-1	TRBD1	TRBJ2-5	-	TGCGCCAGCAGCCCCGGGACAGGGGTTCGGGAGACCCAGTACTTC	CASSPGTGVRETQYF
TRBV18	TRBD1	TRBJ1-6	-	TGTGCCAGCTCACCAATCGGGGCGACAGGGCGAGGGTATAATTCACCCCTCCACTTT	CASSPIGATGRGYNSPLHF
TRBV23-1	-	TRBJ2-1	-	TGCGCCAGCTCCACCCCGTCAGGGCCCTACAATGAGCAGTTCTTC	CASSTPSGPYNEQFF
TRBV5-1	TRBD1	TRBJ2-7	-	TGCGCCAGCAGCTTAGATCCGGGACAGTCCTACGAGCAGTACTTC	CASSLDPGQSYEQYF
TRBV5-4	-	TRBJ2-5	-	TGTGCCAGCAGCTCATCGGGATCCCGGACCCAGTACTTC	CASSSSGSRTQYF
TRBV7-8	-	TRBJ2-7	-	TGTGCCAGCAGCTGGGGACTCGATTTTTCCTACGAGCAGTACTTC	CASSWGLDFSYEQYF
TRBV5-1	TRBD1	TRBJ1-2	-	TGCGCCAGCAGCCAACAGGGGGTCTCGCGGGGCTACACCTTC	CASSQQGVSRGYTF
TRBV30	-	TRBJ1-5	-	TGTGCCTGGAGTGTAGGAGAGAATCAGCCCCAGCATTTT	CAWSVGENQPQHF
TRBV5-1	TRBD2	TRBJ2-5	-	TGCGCCAGCAGCTTTGGGACTAGAAGCCAAGAGACCCAGTACTTC	CASSFGTRSQETQYF
TRBV9	-	TRBJ1-3	-	TGTGCCAGCAGCGTAGGTCTCGGGGACGCTGGAAACACCATATATTTT	CASSVGLGDAGNTIYF
TRBV10-3	-	TRBJ1-2	few	TGTGCCATCAGTGACCCCGGGAGGGAGAATGGCTACACCTTC	CAISDPGRENGYTF
TRBV25-1	-	TRBJ1-1	-	TGTGCCAGCAGTGGCACAGGATTGAACACTGAAGCTTTCTTT	CASSGTGLNTEAFF
TRBV5-1	-	TRBJ1-4	-	TGCGCCAGCAGCCCACAAGGGGCTAATGAAAAACTGTTTTTT	CASSPQGANEKLFF
TRBV7-2	-	TRBJ1-1	-	TGTGCCAGCAGCTTATTGAACACTGAAGCTTTCTTT	CASSLLNTEAFF
TRBV7-9	-	TRBJ2-3	-	TGTGCCAGCAGCTTATTAGTCAGGGCAAGCACAGATACGCAGTATTTT	CASSLLVRASTDTQYF
TRBV9	-	TRBJ2-5	-	TGTGCCAGCAGCGTGGGGCAGCAAGAGACCCAGTACTTC	CASSVGQQETQYF
TRBV27	-	TRBJ2-1	-	TGTGCCAGCAGTCAAAACAGGGTTGCGGGTGAGCAGTTCTTC	CASSQNRVAGEQFF
TRBV27	TRBD2	TRBJ2-5	-	TGTGCCAGCAGTTTGTCGCGGGGGGGCCCCACCCCCCAGTACTTC	CASSLSRGGPTPQYF
TRBV5-1	-	TRBJ2-7	-	TGCGCCAGCAGCAGGGGGGACGGACTACCGGCCGAGCAGTACTTC	CASSRGDGLPAEQYF
TRBV18	-	TRBJ2-5	-	TGTGCCAGCTCACCACCGAAGCGGAAGAGCCAAGAGACCCAGTACTTC	CASSPPKRKSQETQYF
TRBV25-1	-	TRBJ2-7	-	TGTGCCAGCAGTGTATTATCTAGCGCGTCCTACGAGCAGTACTTC	CASSVLSSASYEQYF
TRBV2	-	TRBJ1-1	-	TGTGCCAGCAGATCTCGGACACACACTGAAGCTTTCTTT	CASRSRTHTEAFF
TRBV19	-	TRBJ2-3	-	TGTGCCAGTAGTGGAGCGGGAGATACGCAGTATTTT	CASSGAGDTQYF
TRBV30	-	TRBJ1-1	-	TGTGCCTGGAAGATTGCGGGCAGCCTATTAGAAGCTTTCTTT	CAWKIAGSLLEAFF
TRBV7-9	TRBD1	TRBJ1-2	-	TGTGCCAGCAGCTTGGGACAGGGAGGCGGCTACACCTTC	CASSLGQGGGYTF
TRBV19	-	TRBJ2-6	-	TGTGCCAGTAATGATCCGGGACGGAGCTCTGGGGCCAACGTCCTGACTTTC	CASNDPGRSSGANVLTF
TRBV18	-	TRBJ1-2	-	TGTGCCAGCTCCCGGGACTCAACTTATGGCTACACCTTC	CASSRDSTYGYTF
TRBV7-9	-	TRBJ1-1	-	TGTGCCAGCAGCCTCAATTCTCAGACAGTTGAAGCTTTCTTT	CASSLNSQTVEAFF
TRBV25-1	-	TRBJ1-1	-	TGTGCCAGCAGTGAAGGGCAATGGGGGACTGAAGCTTTCTTT	CASSEGQWGTEAFF
TRBV19	-	TRBJ1-2	-	TGTGCCAGTAGTATTCCCCGGGGAGAAGGCGGCTACACCTTC	CASSIPRGEGGYTF
TRBV18	TRBD1	TRBJ2-5	-	TGTGCCAGCTCACCACAGGGGGCTCAGGGAGAGACCCAGTACTTC	CASSPQGAQGETQYF